This T cell receptor beta chain originates from a study of control samples from healthy donors and cancer patients. Produced via immunoSEQ multiplex PCR; TCRdb's table is partial and in-frame only. The profile shows about 50,000 clones, 95% to 96% of them singletons. CDR3 length: 16 amino acids. Trimming removed 2 bases at V and 3 bases at J, with 16 bases between. From germline, CDR1 is KGHSH and CDR2 LQKENI. The TCR originated in a woman aged 30 to 39 in good health. The chain uses TRBV18 and TRBJ1-2, with D uncertain. Material for sequencing was blood. For the CDR3, the DNA is TGTGCCAGCTCACCAGAATTCTGGGGTCTAGACTATGGCTACACCTTC. This codes for CASSPEFWGLDYGYTF.